This paragraph covers one TCR beta chain sequence. Assay: immunoSEQ multiplex PCR; the TCRdb copy retains only in-frame clones and omits some. Among 85,000 to 130,000 clones listed, 93% were seen once. The sample originates from a study of T cell responses to AZD1222 COVID-19 vaccine. V was trimmed by 4 bases and J by 4 bases, leaving 7 bases between them. This CDR3 is built from 13 residues. Germline V CDR1 and CDR2: LGHNA, YSLEER. The chain joins TRBV4-3 to TRBJ2-2; D call uncertain. The sample here was peripheral blood, taken on day 0 of AZD1222 vaccination. The sequence was obtained from an adult in good health. CDR3 loop: CASSPIGTGELFF. The CDR3 DNA reads TGCGCCAGCAGCCCCATTGGCACCGGGGAGCTGTTTTTT.